These 7 T cell receptor beta chains came from one sample sequenced in a study of blood T cell repertoires in COVID-19. Sequenced by immunoSEQ multiplex PCR; TCRdb stores in-frame clones only, minus some. The table shows 130,000 or so clones, with approximately 77% occurring only once. Sequencing was performed on peripheral blood. These receptors were taken from a man of 80 years or more with acute or convalescent COVID-19.

There are a few counts of this clone. The gene calls are TRBV3-1 (or the pseudogene TRBV3-2) and TRBJ2-7; 10 bases line up with TRBD1. V shed 6 bases and J 4 bases; nucleotides not matched to a gene: 3. The V gene's germline CDR1 is LGHDT and CDR2 YNNKEL (reference sequence). The CDR3 has 13 residues. The CDR3 protein is CASSMGQGYEQYF. The CDR3 DNA reads as TGTGCCAGCAGTATGGGACAGGGGTACGAGCAGTACTTC.

This clone was observed a few times. CDR3 loop: CASSQGRGIFTEAFF. CDR3 nucleotide sequence: TGCGCCAGCAGCCAAGGCCGGGGTATCTTCACTGAAGCTTTCTTT. The chain combines TRBV4-1 with TRBJ1-1; D gene uncertain. The CDR3 loop spans 15 amino acids. Germline CDR1 reads MGHRA; CDR2 reads YSYEKL. The V end was cut by 1 base, the J end by 4 bases, with 13 bases between.

The chain is built from TRBV5-5 and TRBJ2-7, with 7 bases aligning to TRBD1. Germline CDR1 SGHKS, CDR2 YYEKEE (reference sequence). The CDR3 loop spans 15 amino acids. The V and J ends lost 1 base and 0 bases, in that order; junction bases with no gene match: 4. The CDR3 coding sequence is TGTGCCAGCAGCTTGACAGGGGCCAGCTCCTACGAGCAGTACTTC. Its protein is CASSLTGASSYEQYF.

Here the CDR3 reads CASSPAGTGYTGELFF. The CDR3 DNA is TGTGCCAGCTCACCAGCCGGGACAGGGTACACCGGGGAGCTGTTTTTT. The chain has TRBV18 and TRBJ2-2, with 9 bases aligning to TRBD1. J gave up 3 bases and V 2 bases, and 4 bases lay outside the gene matches. Germline CDR1 KGHSH, CDR2 LQKENI. The CDR3 has 16 amino acids.

The V call is TRBV5-1, the J call TRBJ2-7; TRBD2 matches 7 bases. The V and J ends lost 0 bases and 6 bases, in that order; junction bases with no gene match: 3. CDR3 size: 13 residues. CDR1 is SGHRS and CDR2 is YFSETQ in the germline V gene. CDR3: CASSLGPGGEQYF. The CDR3 coding sequence is TGCGCCAGCAGCTTGGGACCGGGGGGCGAGCAGTACTTC.

The rearrangement links TRBV27 to TRBJ1-1; weak D call: TRBD1 (5 bases). V was cut by 6 bases and J by 7 bases, with 9 bases left in between. Germline lookup yields CDR1 MNHEY and CDR2 SMNVEV (reference sequence). This CDR3 has 11 residues. CDR3 sequence (DNA): TGTGCCAGCAGGGGCCAGGGTGAAGCTTTCTTT. It specifies CASRGQGEAFF.

The rearrangement joins TRBV15 to TRBJ1-2; 9 bases fit TRBD1. The CDR3 consists of 15 residues. Per the germline V gene, CDR1 is LNHNV and CDR2 is YYDKDF (reference sequence). V lost 1 base, J lost 7 bases, and 7 bases stayed unmatched. As DNA, the CDR3 is TGTGCCACCAGCAGAGCCAGAGGGACAGGGTCTGGCTACACCTTC. It is translated as CATSRARGTGSGYTF. The full variable domain, rest sourced from reference TRBV15 and TRBJ1-2, is DAMVIQNPRYQVTQFGKPVTLSCSQTLNHNVMYWYQQKSSQAPKLLFHYYDKDFNNEADTPDNFQSRRPNTSFCFLDIRSPGLGDTAMYLCATSRARGTGSGYTFGSGTRLTVV.